These 8 T cell receptor beta chains originate from one sample sequenced in a study of blood T cell repertoires in COVID-19. The protocol was immunoSEQ multiplex PCR, while the TCRdb copy is restricted to in-frame clones and leaves out a portion. The sample shows about 200,000 clones, under 90% of them seen only once. Sequencing used peripheral blood. These receptors came from an elderly man with acute or convalescent COVID-19.

The rearrangement joins TRBV5-1 to TRBJ2-2, with D unresolved. Trimming pared 0 bases from V and 1 base from J, leaving 7 bases between. The germline gives CDR1 SGHRS, CDR2 YFSETQ. The CDR3 has 15 amino acids. The CDR3 bases are TGCGCCAGCAGCTTGGCGGCGGTGAACACCGGGGAGCTGTTTTTT. It specifies CASSLAAVNTGELFF.

The chain couples TRBV27 to TRBJ2-2; D remains ambiguous. Trimming removed 6 bases at V and 4 bases at J, with 6 bases between. The CDR3 extends over 12 amino acids. The germline V gene has CDR1 MNHEY and CDR2 SMNVEV (reference sequence). CDR3: CASSFFTGELFF. The CDR3 nucleotides read TGTGCCAGCAGCTTTTTCACCGGGGAGCTGTTTTTT.

The V and J genes are TRBV30 and TRBJ2-2, with 11 bases lining up with TRBD2. The CDR3 has 15 amino acids. CDR1 and CDR2 from the germline V gene are GTSNPN and SVGIG (reference sequence). The V and J ends lost 3 bases and 6 bases, in that order; junction bases with no gene match: 6. The CDR3 region has the DNA TGTGCCTGGAGCCTAGCGGGAGGAACGTCCGGGGAGCTGTTTTTT. Residues: CAWSLAGGTSGELFF.

The CDR3 region has the DNA TGTGCCTGGGGTCTCCAGGGGAATCAGCCCCAGCATTTT. Its translation: CAWGLQGNQPQHF. This sequence joins TRBV30 and TRBJ1-5; a weak D match, TRBD1 (6 bases). The germline V gene has CDR1 GTSNPN and CDR2 SVGIG (reference sequence). The CDR3 loop spans 13 amino acids. V lost 5 bases and J 4 bases, leaving 12 bases between the germline ends. Based on the CDR3 plus reference TRBV30 and TRBJ1-5, the full variable domain is SQTIHQWPATLVQPVGSPLSLECTVEGTSNPNLYWYRQAAGRGLQLLFYSVGIGQISSEVPQNLSASRPQDRQFILSSKKLLLSDSGFYLCAWGLQGNQPQHFGDGTRLSIL.

The rearrangement joins TRBV5-1 to TRBJ1-4; D remains unclear. Trimming removed 3 bases at V and 7 bases at J, with 10 bases between. The CDR3 runs 13 residues. The V gene's germline CDR1 is SGHRS and CDR2 YFSETQ. Here the CDR3 reads CASSSREGEKLFF. CDR3 bases: TGCGCCAGCAGCTCGCGGGAGGGTGAAAAACTGTTTTTT.

The chain carries TRBV12-3 or TRBV12-4 and TRBJ1-1; 7 bases match TRBD1. V trimming: 4 bases; J trimming: 3 bases; junction bases outside the gene matches: 2. There are 13 residues in the CDR3. CDR3 in amino acids: CASSYDRDTEAFF. Written as DNA, the CDR3 is TGTGCCAGCAGTTACGACAGGGACACTGAAGCTTTCTTT.

The genes are TRBV7-2 and TRBJ2-7, with 7 bases that match TRBD1. CDR1 is SGHTA and CDR2 is FQGNSA in the germline V gene. The J segment lost 3 bases and the V segment lost 2 bases, leaving 7 bases of the junction unmatched. This CDR3 is 15 amino acids long. The CDR3 reads CASSLSGQNYYEQYF. The CDR3 DNA sequence: TGTGCCAGCAGCTTATCGGGACAGAACTACTACGAGCAGTACTTC.

This rearrangement joins TRBV5-1 to TRBJ1-5; D is perhaps TRBD1 (6 bases). The CDR3 runs to 15 residues. V dropped 1 base and J dropped 0 bases, with 8 bases sitting between them. CDR1 and CDR2 from the germline V gene are SGHRS and YFSETQ. The CDR3 spells CASSLSGASNQPQHF. In DNA form, the CDR3 reads TGCGCCAGCAGCTTGTCAGGGGCTAGCAATCAGCCCCAGCATTTT. The full variable domain, its missing parts supplied by reference TRBV5-1 and TRBJ1-5, is KAGVTQTPRYLIKTRGQQVTLSCSPISGHRSVSWYQQTPGQGLQFLFEYFSETQRNKGNFPGRFSGRQFSNSRSEMNVSTLELGDSALYLCASSLSGASNQPQHFGDGTRLSIL.